Here is one T cell receptor (beta chain) with its context. Measured with immunoSEQ multiplex PCR; TCRdb has only the in-frame clones, and not every one. The sample consists of about 160,000 clones, about 94% of them appearing once. This sample was included in a study of control samples from healthy donors and cancer patients. The CDR3 is 14 amino acids. J lost 3 bases, V lost 6 bases, and 3 bases had no gene match. CDR1 is LGHDT, CDR2 YNNKEL, per germline (reference sequence). Sequenced material: blood. The gene calls are TRBV3-1 (or the pseudogene TRBV3-2) and TRBJ2-5; 11 bases fit TRBD2. The TCR originated in a woman between 35 and 50 years old in good health. In DNA form, the CDR3 reads TGTGCCAGCAGTCTTAGCGGGAGGGAAGAGACCCAGTACTTC. This encodes CASSLSGREETQYF.